Listed below are T cell receptor beta chains from one sample, sequenced in a study of molecular identifiers for immune sequencing clone quantification. Via MiXCR, TCRdb re-called the PCR reads, giving one row per CDR3 protein. The data hold 460,000 or so distinct CDR3 sequences, with around a fifth observed a single time. The sequencing sample was made of naive CD8+ T cells from blood, with Jurkat cell RNA spiked in. The receptors here all came from a human donor in good health. Some libraries in this study had Jurkat cell RNA spiked in. The conserved cysteine and the conserved F or W are not part of the CDR3 here.

TRBV6-2/TRBV6-3	18	TRBJ2-1	ASSYPDESGGAPGWYEQF
TRBV7-9	10	TRBJ2-1	ASGSTGREQF
TRBV4-1	10	TRBJ1-2	ASSRSNYGYT
TRBV19	10	TRBJ2-3	ASSIKADTQY
TRBV28	13	TRBJ1-1	ATSATGDWNTEAF
TRBV4-1	12	TRBJ2-3	ASSQGQGPDTQY
TRBV7-9	15	TRBJ2-3	ASSLFTGTWGTDTQY
TRBV25-1	13	TRBJ2-5	ASSEYEHPQETQY
TRBV13	12	TRBJ1-1	ASTGQELGTEAF
TRBV7-9	12	TRBJ2-2	ASSFNRGPGELF
TRBV13	15	TRBJ2-3	ASSYGTSGALRDTQY
TRBV9	13	TRBJ2-7	ASSVGDRDTYEQY
TRBV20-1	17	TRBJ2-5	SARDLGVTSGRDEETQY
TRBV7-9	13	TRBJ1-5	ASSPEAGFNQPQH
TRBV27	12	TRBJ2-3	ASSPQRWTDTQY
TRBV20-1	11	TRBJ2-7	SARAAFSYEQY
TRBV7-8	10	TRBJ1-3	ASSPAENTIY
TRBV4-3	14	TRBJ2-7	ASSQDSGGPGVEQY
TRBV7-6	12	TRBJ2-5	ASTLTGFLETQY
TRBV30	13	TRBJ1-3	AWSDPDFSGNTIY
TRBV7-8	11	TRBJ1-1	ASSPGTVIEAF
TRBV20-1	12	TRBJ1-1	SASRDPGYTEAF
TRBV6-6	12	TRBJ1-1	ASSYVASGNEAF
TRBV11-1	15	TRBJ2-2	ASSLVGTSESTGELF
TRBV6-2/TRBV6-3	11	TRBJ1-5	ATWRYSNQPQH
TRBV20-1	11	TRBJ2-5	SARDRGTETQY
TRBV11-2	13	TRBJ2-3	ASSLEDSPPDTQY
TRBV29-1	10	TRBJ2-7	SVGQGTSEQY
TRBV6-2/TRBV6-3	11	TRBJ1-1	ASSYVGGTEAF
TRBV3-1	13	TRBJ2-5	ASSQSLAGQETQY
TRBV6-5	8	TRBJ1-2	ASSNYGYT
TRBV6-2/TRBV6-3	13	TRBJ2-3	ASSPLLGSTDTQY
TRBV27	14	TRBJ1-1	ASTQTVGFSNTEAF
TRBV7-2	12	TRBJ2-1	ASSGGLAALEQF
TRBV5-5	11	TRBJ1-1	ASSGPTSTEAF
TRBV7-9	17	TRBJ2-5	ASSLPPQTSGKYQGTQY
TRBV15	12	TRBJ2-1	ATSRSRGGNGQF
TRBV28	11	TRBJ2-1	ASSIGANNEQF
TRBV9	11	TRBJ1-1	ASSVKWGTEAF
TRBV12-3/TRBV12-4	12	TRBJ1-1	ASSSSYGNTEAF
TRBV20-1	15	TRBJ2-5	SARDWGAGDLQETQY
TRBV7-9	16	TRBJ2-7	ASSSLAGQGQSSYEQY
TRBV25-1	13	TRBJ2-1	ASSEFGGSYNEQF
TRBV20-1	11	TRBJ1-1	SARGRMNTEAF
TRBV24-1	16	TRBJ2-7	ATSDFPTDPTPPYEQY
TRBV9	12	TRBJ2-1	ASTPRPSYNEQF
TRBV20-1	12	TRBJ2-7	SAGDRCPYYEQY
TRBV18	13	TRBJ2-5	ASSPRSRAEETQY
TRBV7-9	13	TRBJ2-3	ASSLGVLRTDTQY
TRBV5-1	13	TRBJ1-1	ASSPHDWVRTEAF
TRBV7-6	12	TRBJ2-2	ASSLAFVTGELF
TRBV14	14	TRBJ2-4	ASSQGHNITKNIQY
TRBV5-5	14	TRBJ2-3	ASSLRAGRGADTQY